Described below is a single TCR beta chain sequence and its context. Its antigen is currently unknown. The treatment is: oral pan-JAK inhibitor, 5-10 mg twice daily. The CDR3 runs to 12 residues. Trimming took off 6 bases at V and 3 bases at J, with 8 bases between the two ends. Germline-derived CDR1 and CDR2 are SGHVS and FNYEAQ. The data stem from a study of CD8+ T cells in alopecia areata. About the study: Severity was scored as percentage of affected scalp area in treated patients.

Overall study findings and caveats: Researchers reported that TCR sharing among patients proved less clear than in mice, possibly HLA-linked. Lesional scalp displayed greater clonality than normal scalp, most notably in alopecia totalis/universalis.

cDNA reverse transcribed from extracted RNA served as the sequencing template. Assay used: immunoSEQ multiplex PCR; TCRdb lists only in-frame clones, some missing. The sample lists about 210,000 clones, approximately 67% seen once, with 1% to 1.5% in the top ten. This sequence was found in a human donor with alopecia areata. The gene calls are TRBV7-6 and TRBJ2-5; D remains ambiguous. The sequencing used CD4+ T cells sorted from blood, collected at week 44, from a patient treated with tofacitinib. Here the CDR3 reads CASSRPKETQYF. CDR3 nucleotide sequence: TGTGCCAGCAGTCGCCCAAAAGAGACCCAGTACTTC.